These T cell receptor beta chains were read from a single sample in a study of T cell repertoires in cytomegalovirus infection. A single record per CDR3 protein comes from TCRdb applying MiXCR to the reads. The profile shows approximately 310,000 distinct CDR3 sequences, 25% of them singletons. Their cognate antigens are unknown. The starting material was cultured PBMCs, obtained from culture after CMV antigen stimulation. All receptors come from a human donor in good health (CMV status not recorded). Some clones in this sample may be carry-over from other donors' samples. Both conserved end residues are part of each CDR3. D genes are given only for firm matches. Size values are once, few and many counts, or a class for expanded clones, and some rows have none.

clone_size,d_call,j_call,v_call,cdr3_aa,cdr3_nt
.,TRBD1,TRBJ1-1,TRBV20-1,CSARDLTLAGGDPHRGEAFF,TGCAGTGCTAGAGATTTAACCTTGGCAGGGGGCGACCCCCACCGAGGGGAAGCTTTCTTT
.,TRBD2,TRBJ2-1,TRBV6-1,CASSGTSVDNEQFF,TGTGCCAGCAGTGGGACTAGCGTTGACAATGAGCAGTTCTTC
many,TRBD2,TRBJ2-1,TRBV7-2,CASIVGVGLAGGEQFF,TGTGCCAGCATCGTAGGAGTCGGGCTAGCGGGAGGGGAGCAGTTCTTC
many,.,TRBJ2-1,TRBV11-3,CASSERSTKSYNEQFF,TGTGCCAGCAGCGAACGATCAACTAAGTCCTACAATGAGCAGTTCTTC
.,.,TRBJ2-1,TRBV10-3,CAITERDNEQFF,TGTGCCATCACAGAGAGAGACAATGAGCAGTTCTTC
many,.,TRBJ2-3,TRBV7-2,CASSSGRSLRAQYF,TGTGCCAGCAGCTCGGGACGCTCGTTGAGGGCGCAGTATTTT
.,TRBD2,TRBJ2-1,TRBV11-3,CASSSRGSGDYNEQFF,TGTGCCAGCAGCTCCCGGGGTAGCGGGGATTACAATGAGCAGTTCTTC
.,.,TRBJ2-7,TRBV11-1,CASSLKYSPSGEQYF,TGTGCCAGCAGCTTAAAATACAGCCCCAGTGGCGAGCAGTACTTC
.,TRBD2,TRBJ2-5,TRBV28,CASSKSGSQETQYF,TGTGCCAGCAGTAAAAGCGGGAGCCAAGAGACCCAGTACTTC
few,.,TRBJ1-2,TRBV7-2,CASSKDGVPPLGF,TGTGCCAGCAGCAAAGACGGGGTCCCCCCCTTAGGGTTC
.,TRBD1,TRBJ2-1,TRBV5-1,CACSPDRGSYLGDEQFF,TGCGCCTGCAGCCCAGACAGGGGTTCCTACCTTGGGGATGAGCAGTTCTTC
few,.,TRBJ1-6,TRBV30,CAWSAWQGIVDSPLHF,TGTGCCTGGAGTGCTTGGCAGGGGATAGTTGATTCACCCCTCCACTTT
few,.,TRBJ2-7,TRBV4-1,CASSQGQLPGNEQYF,TGCGCCAGCAGCCAAGGGCAACTTCCCGGGAACGAGCAGTACTTC
.,.,TRBJ1-1,TRBV20-1,CSARGGMGGTEAFF,TGCAGTGCCAGAGGGGGGATGGGGGGCACTGAAGCTTTCTTT
.,.,TRBJ1-4,TRBV6-5,CASSYSPSTNEKLFF,TGTGCCAGCAGTTACTCGCCTTCAACTAATGAAAAACTGTTTTTT
.,TRBD2,TRBJ2-1,TRBV20-1,CSACREAGACEQFF,TGCAGTGCTTGCCGGGAGGCGGGAGCTTGTGAGCAGTTCTTC
few,.,TRBJ1-2,TRBV10-3,CAISETGLNYGYTF,TGTGCCATCAGTGAGACAGGCCTTAACTATGGCTACACCTTC
.,.,TRBJ2-7,TRBV19,CASSPTGTQQYF,TGTGCCAGTAGCCCAACCGGGACACAGCAGTACTTC
few,TRBD1,TRBJ1-4,TRBV7-6,CASSTGTGKEKLFF,TGTGCCAGCAGCACCGGGACAGGGAAGGAAAAACTGTTTTTT
many,TRBD2,TRBJ2-1,TRBV7-8,CASSPTSGGSYNEQFF,TGTGCCAGCAGCCCGACTAGCGGGGGATCCTACAATGAGCAGTTCTTC
few,TRBD1,TRBJ1-5,TRBV19,CATGGQGLSGSNQPQHF,TGTGCCACCGGTGGACAGGGGCTATCTGGGAGCAATCAGCCCCAGCATTTT
.,.,TRBJ1-1,TRBV7-2,CAGSLGEDTEAFF,TGTGCCGGCAGCTTAGGCGAGGACACTGAAGCTTTCTTT
many,TRBD2,TRBJ2-1,TRBV7-9,CASSGRLAGGSGYNEQFF,TGTGCCAGCAGCGGAAGGCTAGCGGGAGGAAGCGGCTACAATGAGCAGTTCTTC
few,.,TRBJ2-7,TRBV7-8,CASSPGQIYEQYF,TGTGCCAGCAGCCCCGGACAGATTTACGAGCAGTACTTC
few,.,TRBJ2-3,TRBV7-9,CASSFTTHPDTQYF,TGTGCCAGCAGCTTTACCACTCATCCAGATACGCAGTATTTT
many,TRBD2,TRBJ2-1,TRBV18,CASSPFFRLAGEEQFF,TGTGCCAGCTCACCATTCTTTCGACTAGCGGGAGAAGAGCAGTTCTTC
few,.,TRBJ1-2,TRBV18,CASSLRLGYGYTF,TGTGCCAGCTCTCTGAGGTTAGGCTATGGCTACACCTTC
many,.,TRBJ1-5,TRBV7-2,CASSINRDQPQHF,TGTGCCAGCAGCATAAACAGGGATCAGCCCCAGCATTTT
.,.,TRBJ1-4,TRBV7-9,CASSLRGAATNEKLFF,TGTGCCAGCAGCTTAAGAGGTGCAGCAACTAATGAAAAACTGTTTTTT
many,.,TRBJ1-4,TRBV7-2,CASSLALATNEKLFF,TGTGCCAGCAGCTTAGCTCTGGCAACTAATGAAAAACTGTTTTTT
.,TRBD2,TRBJ2-3,TRBV19,CASSILGTSGTDTQYF,TGTGCCAGTAGTATACTGGGGACTAGCGGCACAGATACGCAGTATTTT
few,TRBD2,TRBJ2-5,TRBV12-3/TRBV12-4,CASSPSSAGGETQYF,TGTGCCAGCAGTCCTAGCTCGGCGGGGGGGGAGACCCAGTACTTC